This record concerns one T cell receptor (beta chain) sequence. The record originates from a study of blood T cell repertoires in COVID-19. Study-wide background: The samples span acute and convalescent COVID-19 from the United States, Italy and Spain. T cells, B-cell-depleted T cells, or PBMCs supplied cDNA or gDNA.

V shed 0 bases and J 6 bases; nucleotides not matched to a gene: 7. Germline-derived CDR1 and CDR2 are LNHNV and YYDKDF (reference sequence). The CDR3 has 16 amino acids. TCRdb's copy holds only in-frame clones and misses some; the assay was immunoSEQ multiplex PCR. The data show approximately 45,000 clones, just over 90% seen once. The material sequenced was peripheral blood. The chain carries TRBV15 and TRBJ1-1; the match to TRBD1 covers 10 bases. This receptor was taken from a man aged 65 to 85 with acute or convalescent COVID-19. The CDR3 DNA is TGTGCCACCAGCAGAGACCTTGGGACAGGGGTTTCTGAAGCTTTCTTT. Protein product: CATSRDLGTGVSEAFF.